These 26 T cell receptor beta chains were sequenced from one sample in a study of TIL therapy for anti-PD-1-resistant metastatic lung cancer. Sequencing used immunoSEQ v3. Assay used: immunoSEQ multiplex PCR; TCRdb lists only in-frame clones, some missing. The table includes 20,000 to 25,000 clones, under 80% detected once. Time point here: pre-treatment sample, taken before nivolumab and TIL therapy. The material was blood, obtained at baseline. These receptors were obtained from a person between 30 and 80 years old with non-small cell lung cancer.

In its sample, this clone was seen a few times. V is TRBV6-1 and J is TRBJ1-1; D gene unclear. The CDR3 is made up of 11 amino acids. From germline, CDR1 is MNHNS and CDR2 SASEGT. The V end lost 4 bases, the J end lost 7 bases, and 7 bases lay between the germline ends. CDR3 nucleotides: TGTGCCAGCAGTGGGGTGGTTGAAGCTTTCTTT. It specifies CASSGVVEAFF.

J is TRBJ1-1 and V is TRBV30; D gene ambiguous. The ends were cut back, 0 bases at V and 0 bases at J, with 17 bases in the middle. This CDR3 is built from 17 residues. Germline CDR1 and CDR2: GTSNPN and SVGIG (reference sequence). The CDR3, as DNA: TGTGCCTGGAGTGTATGGGGAACTCGAACCATGAACACTGAAGCTTTCTTT. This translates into CAWSVWGTRTMNTEAFF.

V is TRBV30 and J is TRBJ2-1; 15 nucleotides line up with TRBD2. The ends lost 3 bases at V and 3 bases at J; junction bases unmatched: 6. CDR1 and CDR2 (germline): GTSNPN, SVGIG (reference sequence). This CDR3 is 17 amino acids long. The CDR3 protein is CAWREGTSGGNYNEQFF. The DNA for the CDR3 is TGTGCCTGGAGGGAGGGGACTAGCGGGGGGAACTACAATGAGCAGTTCTTC. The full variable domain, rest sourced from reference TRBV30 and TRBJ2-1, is SQTIHQWPATLVQPVGSPLSLECTVEGTSNPNLYWYRQAAGRGLQLLFYSVGIGQISSEVPQNLSASRPQDRQFILSSKKLLLSDSGFYLCAWREGTSGGNYNEQFFGPGTRLTVL.

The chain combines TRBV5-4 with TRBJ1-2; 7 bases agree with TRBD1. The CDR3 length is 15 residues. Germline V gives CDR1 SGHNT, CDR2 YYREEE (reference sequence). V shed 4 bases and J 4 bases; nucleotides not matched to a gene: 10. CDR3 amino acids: CASSMDRSPPYGYTF. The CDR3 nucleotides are TGTGCCAGCAGCATGGACAGGTCCCCTCCCTATGGCTACACCTTC. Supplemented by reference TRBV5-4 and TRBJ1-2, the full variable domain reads ETGVTQSPTHLIKTRGQQVTLRCSSQSGHNTVSWYQQALGQGPQFIFQYYREEENGRGNFPPRFSGLQFPNYSSELNVNALELDDSALYLCASSMDRSPPYGYTFGSGTRLTVV.

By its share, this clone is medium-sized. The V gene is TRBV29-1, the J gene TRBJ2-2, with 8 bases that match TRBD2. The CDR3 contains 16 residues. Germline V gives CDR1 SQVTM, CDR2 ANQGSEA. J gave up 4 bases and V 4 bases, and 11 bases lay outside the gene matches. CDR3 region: CSVVSRASGLTGELFF. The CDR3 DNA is TGCAGCGTTGTATCCCGGGCTAGCGGGCTCACCGGGGAGCTGTTTTTT.

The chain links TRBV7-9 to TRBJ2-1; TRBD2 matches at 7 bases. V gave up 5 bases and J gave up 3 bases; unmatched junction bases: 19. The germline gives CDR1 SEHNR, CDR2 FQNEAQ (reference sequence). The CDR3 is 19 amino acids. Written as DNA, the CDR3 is TGTGCCAGCAGCCCACCTATAGGTTGGGGGAGGGCGCTCTACAATGAGCAGTTCTTC. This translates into CASSPPIGWGRALYNEQFF.

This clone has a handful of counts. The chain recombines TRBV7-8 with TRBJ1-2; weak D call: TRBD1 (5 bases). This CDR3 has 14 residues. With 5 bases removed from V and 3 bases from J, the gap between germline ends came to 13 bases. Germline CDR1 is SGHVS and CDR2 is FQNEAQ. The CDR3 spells CASSPQVFDYGYTF. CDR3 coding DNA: TGTGCCAGCAGCCCACAGGTTTTCGACTATGGCTACACCTTC.

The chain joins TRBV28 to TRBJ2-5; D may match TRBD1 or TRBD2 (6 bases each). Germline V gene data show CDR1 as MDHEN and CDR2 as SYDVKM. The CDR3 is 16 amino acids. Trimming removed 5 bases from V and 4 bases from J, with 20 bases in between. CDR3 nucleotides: TGTGCCAGCAGTGCCCCGAGGGGGGCGCTAGCAGAGACCCAGTACTTC. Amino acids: CASSAPRGALAETQYF.

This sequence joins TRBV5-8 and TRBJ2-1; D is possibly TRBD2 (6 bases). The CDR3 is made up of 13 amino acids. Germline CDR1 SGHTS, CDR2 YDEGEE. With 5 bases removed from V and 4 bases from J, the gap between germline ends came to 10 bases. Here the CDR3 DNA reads TGTGCCAGCAGTTGGGACTTTTACAATGAGCAGTTCTTC. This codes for CASSWDFYNEQFF.

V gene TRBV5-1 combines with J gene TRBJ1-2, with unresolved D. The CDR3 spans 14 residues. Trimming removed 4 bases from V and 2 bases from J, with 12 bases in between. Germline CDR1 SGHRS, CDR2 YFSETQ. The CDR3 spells CASSNTIGNYGYTF. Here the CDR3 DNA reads TGCGCCAGCAGCAATACTATAGGAAACTATGGCTACACCTTC.

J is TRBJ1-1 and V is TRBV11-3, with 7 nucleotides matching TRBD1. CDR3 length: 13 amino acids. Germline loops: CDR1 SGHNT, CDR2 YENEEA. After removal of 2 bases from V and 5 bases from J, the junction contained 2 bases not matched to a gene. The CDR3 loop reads CASSLRGQTEAFF. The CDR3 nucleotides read TGTGCCAGCAGCTTAAGGGGGCAGACTGAAGCTTTCTTT.

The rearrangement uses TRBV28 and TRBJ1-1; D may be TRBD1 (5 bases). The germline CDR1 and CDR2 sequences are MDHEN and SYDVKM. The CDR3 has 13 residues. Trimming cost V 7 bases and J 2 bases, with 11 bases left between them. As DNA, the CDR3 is TGTGCCAGCACCCAGGGTATCAACACTGAAGCTTTCTTT. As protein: CASTQGINTEAFF. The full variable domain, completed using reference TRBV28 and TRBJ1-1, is DVKVTQSSRYLVKRTGEKVFLECVQDMDHENMFWYRQDPGLGLRLIYFSYDVKMKEKGDIPEGYSVSREKKERFSLILESASTNQTSMYLCASTQGINTEAFFGQGTRLTVV.

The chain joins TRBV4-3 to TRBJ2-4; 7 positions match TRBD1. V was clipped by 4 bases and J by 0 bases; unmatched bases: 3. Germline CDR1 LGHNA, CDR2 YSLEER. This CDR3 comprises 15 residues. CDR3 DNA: TGCGCCAGCAGCCTCACAGGGGTAGCCAAAAACATTCAGTACTTC. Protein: CASSLTGVAKNIQYF.

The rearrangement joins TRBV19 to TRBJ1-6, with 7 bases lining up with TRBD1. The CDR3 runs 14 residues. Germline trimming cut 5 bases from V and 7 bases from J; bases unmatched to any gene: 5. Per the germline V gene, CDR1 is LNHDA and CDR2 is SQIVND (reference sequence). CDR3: CASSYRGMNSPLHF. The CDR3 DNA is TGTGCCAGTAGTTACAGGGGTATGAATTCACCCCTCCACTTT.

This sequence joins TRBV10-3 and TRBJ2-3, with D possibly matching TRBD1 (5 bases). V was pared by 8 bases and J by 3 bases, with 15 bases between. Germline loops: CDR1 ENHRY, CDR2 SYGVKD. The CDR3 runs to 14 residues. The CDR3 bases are TGTGCCATCCGACGCCAAGGGGATACAGATACGCAGTATTTT. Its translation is CAIRRQGDTDTQYF.

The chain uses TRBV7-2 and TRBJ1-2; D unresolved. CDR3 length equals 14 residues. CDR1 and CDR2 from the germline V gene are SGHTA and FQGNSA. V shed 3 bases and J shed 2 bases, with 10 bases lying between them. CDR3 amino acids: CASSFGSGNYGYTF. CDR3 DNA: TGTGCCAGCAGCTTCGGATCCGGGAACTATGGCTACACCTTC. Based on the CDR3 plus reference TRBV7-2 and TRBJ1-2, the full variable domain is GAGVSQSPSNKVTEKGKDVELRCDPISGHTALYWYRQSLGQGLEFLIYFQGNSAPDKSGLPSDRFSAERTGGSVSTLTIQRTQQEDSAVYLCASSFGSGNYGYTFGSGTRLTVV.

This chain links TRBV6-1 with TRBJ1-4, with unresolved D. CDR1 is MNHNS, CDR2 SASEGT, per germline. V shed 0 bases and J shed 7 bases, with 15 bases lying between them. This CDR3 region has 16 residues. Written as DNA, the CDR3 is TGTGCCAGCAGTGAAGCTGACGGTTTACGGGGTGAAAAACTGTTTTTT. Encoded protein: CASSEADGLRGEKLFF.

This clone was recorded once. The CDR3 DNA reads as TGTGCCAGCAGTCCCCCGGGACCCCAGTCCCGCACAGATACGCAGTATTTT. Protein sequence: CASSPPGPQSRTDTQYF. The V call is TRBV5-5, the J call TRBJ2-3; TRBD1 or TRBD2 may be the D gene (5 bases each). Germline CDR1 is SGHKS and CDR2 is YYEKEE (reference sequence). The V end lost 5 bases, the J end lost 1 base, and 20 bases lay between the germline ends. This CDR3 has 17 residues.

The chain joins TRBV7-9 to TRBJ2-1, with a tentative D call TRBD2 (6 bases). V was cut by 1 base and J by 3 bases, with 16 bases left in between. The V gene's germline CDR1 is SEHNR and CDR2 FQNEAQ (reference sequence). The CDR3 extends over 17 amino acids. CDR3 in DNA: TGTGCCAGCAGCTTAGATACGTCGGGAGCAGGCTACAATGAGCAGTTCTTC. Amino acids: CASSLDTSGAGYNEQFF.

CDR3 nucleotide sequence: TGTGCCAGCAGGGACAGCCCTAGTGAAGCTTTCTTT. Translating gives CASRDSPSEAFF. The rearrangement joins TRBV27 to TRBJ1-1; possibly TRBD1 for D (6 bases). Germline loops: CDR1 MNHEY, CDR2 SMNVEV (reference sequence). The CDR3 has 12 residues. Deletions cut 6 bases from V and 7 bases from J, with 12 bases between.

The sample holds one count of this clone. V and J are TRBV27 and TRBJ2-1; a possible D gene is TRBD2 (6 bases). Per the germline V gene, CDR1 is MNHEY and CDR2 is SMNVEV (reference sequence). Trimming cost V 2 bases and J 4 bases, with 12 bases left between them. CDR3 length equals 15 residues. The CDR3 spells CASSLGGFSYNEQFF. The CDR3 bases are TGTGCCAGCAGTTTAGGGGGGTTCTCTTACAATGAGCAGTTCTTC.

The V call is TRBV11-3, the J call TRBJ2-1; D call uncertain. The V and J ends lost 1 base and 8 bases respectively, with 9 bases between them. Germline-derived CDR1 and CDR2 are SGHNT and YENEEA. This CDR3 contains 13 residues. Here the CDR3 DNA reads TGTGCCAGCAGCTTAGCTGGGCAGCATGAGCAGTTCTTC. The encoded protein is CASSLAGQHEQFF.

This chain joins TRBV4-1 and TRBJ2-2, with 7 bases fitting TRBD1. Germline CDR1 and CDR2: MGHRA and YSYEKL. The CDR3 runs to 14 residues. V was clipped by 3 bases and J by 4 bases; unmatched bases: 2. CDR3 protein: CASSHNRGTGELFF. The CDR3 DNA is TGCGCCAGCAGCCATAACAGGGGCACCGGGGAGCTGTTTTTT.

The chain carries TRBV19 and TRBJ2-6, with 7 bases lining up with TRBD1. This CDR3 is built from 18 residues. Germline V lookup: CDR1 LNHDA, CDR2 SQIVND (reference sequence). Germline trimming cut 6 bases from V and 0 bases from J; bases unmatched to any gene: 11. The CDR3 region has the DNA TGTGCCAGTAGAGTATCCGGACAGGCCGTCTCTGGGGCCAACGTCCTGACTTTC. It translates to CASRVSGQAVSGANVLTF.

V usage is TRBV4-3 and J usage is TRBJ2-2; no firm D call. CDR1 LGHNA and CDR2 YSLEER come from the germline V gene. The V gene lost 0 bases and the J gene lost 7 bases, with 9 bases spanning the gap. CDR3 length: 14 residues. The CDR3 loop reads CASSQEMSFGELFF. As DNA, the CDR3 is TGCGCCAGCAGCCAAGAAATGAGTTTCGGGGAGCTGTTTTTT.

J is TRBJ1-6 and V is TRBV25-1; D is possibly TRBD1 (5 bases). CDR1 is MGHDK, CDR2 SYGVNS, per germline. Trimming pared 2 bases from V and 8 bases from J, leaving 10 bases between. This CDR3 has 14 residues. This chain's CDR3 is CASSEQGRHSPLHF. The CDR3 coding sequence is TGTGCCAGCAGTGAACAGGGAAGGCATTCACCCCTCCACTTT.